These T cell receptor beta chains were read from a single sample in a study of blood T cell repertoires in COVID-19. This table comes from immunoSEQ multiplex PCR, and its TCRdb copy is limited to in-frame clones, with some not included. The table records more than 200,000 clones, 70% to 85% of them present only once. The sequenced material came from peripheral blood. These receptors all stem from a woman aged 40 to 50 with active or convalescent COVID-19. The CDR3 runs from the conserved cysteine through the conserved F or W. Fields, in order: D gene, clone size, J gene, V gene, CDR3 protein, CDR3 DNA. D genes are given only for firm matches. Expanded clones get a size class; other rows say once, few or many, or leave the size out.

.,.,TRBJ2-3,TRBV30,CAWKSSPLADTQYF,TGTGCCTGGAAAAGTTCCCCCCTAGCAGATACGCAGTATTTT
TRBD2,once,TRBJ2-2,TRBV30,CAWDRLAGANTGELFF,TGTGCCTGGGATCGACTAGCGGGGGCGAACACCGGGGAGCTGTTTTTT
TRBD1,once,TRBJ1-4,TRBV12-5,CASGLLTTGGFFWEKLFF,TGTGCTAGTGGTTTGCTTACGACAGGGGGCTTTTTCTGGGAAAAACTGTTTTTT
TRBD1,.,TRBJ1-2,TRBV7-9,CASSPGLGQGARNGGYTF,TGTGCCAGCAGCCCTGGGTTGGGACAGGGGGCGCGGAACGGTGGCTACACCTTC
TRBD1,.,TRBJ2-2,TRBV10-3,CAISDLMTGENTGELFF,TGTGCCATCAGTGACCTCATGACAGGGGAGAACACCGGGGAGCTGTTTTTT
.,.,TRBJ2-2,TRBV9,CASSRLNGELFF,TGTGCCAGCAGCCGACTAAACGGGGAGCTGTTTTTT
TRBD1,.,TRBJ2-1,TRBV6-5,CASRYRGESEQFF,TGCGCGAGCCGCTACAGGGGGGAGTCGGAGCAGTTCTTC
.,.,TRBJ1-1,TRBV3-1/TRBV3-2,CASSQSLRSEAFF,TGTGCCAGCAGCCAAAGCTTAAGAAGTGAAGCTTTCTTT
TRBD1,.,TRBJ2-1,TRBV10-3,CAISDGQGGGNEQFF,TGTGCCATCAGTGACGGACAGGGGGGTGGCAATGAGCAGTTCTTC
.,.,TRBJ2-1,TRBV9,CASSVASYNEQFF,TGTGCCAGCAGCGTAGCCAGCTACAATGAGCAGTTCTTC
TRBD2,.,TRBJ2-3,TRBV7-7,CASSLGLAGTDTQYF,TGTGCTAGCAGCTTAGGTCTAGCGGGGACAGATACGCAGTATTTT
.,.,TRBJ2-5,TRBV24-1,CATSDIQFQETQYF,TGTGCCACCAGTGATATACAGTTTCAAGAGACCCAGTACTTC
TRBD1,.,TRBJ2-1,TRBV28,CASSPFGRGLRNEQFF,TGTGCCAGCAGTCCGTTCGGCAGGGGGCTGAGAAATGAGCAGTTCTTC
TRBD2,.,TRBJ2-1,TRBV12-3/TRBV12-4,CASTSGGYNEQFF,TGTGCCAGTACTAGCGGGGGCTACAATGAGCAGTTCTTC
.,few,TRBJ1-1,TRBV2,CASSDPGVNTEAFF,TGTGCCAGCAGTGACCCAGGGGTGAACACTGAAGCTTTCTTT
.,once,TRBJ2-5,TRBV24-1,CATSSHLQETQYF,TGTGCCACCAGTTCACACCTCCAAGAGACCCAGTACTTC
.,once,TRBJ1-4,TRBV5-4,CASSPSTGPQGEKLFF,TGTGCCAGCAGCCCGTCAACGGGGCCGCAGGGGGAAAAACTGTTTTTT